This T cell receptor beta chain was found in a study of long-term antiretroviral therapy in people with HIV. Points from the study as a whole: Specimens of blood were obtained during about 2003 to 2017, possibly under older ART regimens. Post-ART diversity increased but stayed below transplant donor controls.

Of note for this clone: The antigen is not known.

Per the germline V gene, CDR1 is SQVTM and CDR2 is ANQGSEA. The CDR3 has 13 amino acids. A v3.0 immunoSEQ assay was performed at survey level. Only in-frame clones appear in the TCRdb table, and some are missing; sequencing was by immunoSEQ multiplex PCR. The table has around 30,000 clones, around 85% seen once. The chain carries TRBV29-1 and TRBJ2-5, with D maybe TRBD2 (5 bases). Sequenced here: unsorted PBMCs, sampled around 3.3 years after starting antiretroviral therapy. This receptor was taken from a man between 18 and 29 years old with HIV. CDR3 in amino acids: CSVNGQRQETQYF. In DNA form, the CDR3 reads TGCAGTGTGAACGGCCAGCGGCAAGAGACCCAGTACTTC.